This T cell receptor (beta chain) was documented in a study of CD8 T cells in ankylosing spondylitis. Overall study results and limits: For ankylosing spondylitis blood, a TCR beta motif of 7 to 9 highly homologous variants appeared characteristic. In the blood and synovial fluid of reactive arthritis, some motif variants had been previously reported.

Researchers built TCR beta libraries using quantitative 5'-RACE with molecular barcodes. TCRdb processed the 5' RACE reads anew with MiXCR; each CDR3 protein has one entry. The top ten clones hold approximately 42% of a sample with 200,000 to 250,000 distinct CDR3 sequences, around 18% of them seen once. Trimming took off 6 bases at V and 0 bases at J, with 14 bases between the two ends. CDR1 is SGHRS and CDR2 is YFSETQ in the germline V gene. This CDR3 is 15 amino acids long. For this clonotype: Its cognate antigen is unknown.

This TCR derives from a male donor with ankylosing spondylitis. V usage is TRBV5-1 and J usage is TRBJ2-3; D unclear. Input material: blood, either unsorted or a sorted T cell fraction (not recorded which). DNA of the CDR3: TGCGCCAGCACCCTGCGAACTACCAGCACAGATACGCAGTATTTT. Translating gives CASTLRTTSTDTQYF.